This TCR beta chain was profiled in a study of blood T cell repertoires in COVID-19. Study background: The cDNA or gDNA used as material had been derived from T cells, B-cell-depleted T cells, or PBMCs.

Original handling: Quantification of nucleated cells was approximated via reference gene primer amplification. Method: immunoSEQ multiplex PCR; TCRdb's copy keeps in-frame clones and lacks some. V, J and clone size are taken as reported in that table, and D and trimming were inferred from the DNA itself. Among over 150,000 clones listed, around nine tenths were seen once. This CDR3 has 13 amino acids. From germline, CDR1 is MNHEY and CDR2 SVGAGI. V was clipped by 5 bases and J by 4 bases; unmatched bases: 4. This chain connects TRBV6-5 to TRBJ1-2; TRBD1 aligns across 7 bases. This TCR derives from a woman between 65 and 79 years old with COVID-19, enrolled during active disease. The sample consisted of peripheral blood. CDR3 in amino acids: CASSKRGLYGYTF. The CDR3 region has the DNA TGTGCCAGCAGTAAAAGGGGGCTCTATGGCTACACCTTC.